The entry that follows covers one T cell receptor beta chain sequence. These data come from a study of T cells expressing NK-cell markers. TCRdb derives one entry per CDR3 protein from the 5' RACE reads, leaving out DNA. This table holds about 460,000 distinct CDR3 sequences. The CDR3 runs 16 residues. This TCR derives from a woman in her forties or fifties in good health. The sequenced material came from blood T cells: a sorted CD56 or NKG2C T cell subset, CD4+ or CD8+ T cells, or bulk PBMC T cells (not recorded which). The chain is built from TRBV12-3 or TRBV12-4 and TRBJ2-1; without DNA, the TCRdb call of TRBD1 cannot be checked. The CDR3 spells CASTTVRGAGYNEQFF.